These 27 T cell receptor beta chains came from one sample sequenced in a study of shared clonotypes between healthy human individuals. Sequencing was performed with immunoSEQ multiplex PCR; in TCRdb, only in-frame clones are kept and a portion is missing. The sample records 2.5 million or so clones, approximately 90% being singletons. Sequenced input: naive CD4+ T cells sorted from blood. Subset in this sample: CD45RA+ positively selected. The receptors here all came from a man aged 18 to 30 in good health.

The CDR3 DNA reads TGTGCCAGCAGGCCCGGGACAGGGCGTAATTCACCCCTCCACTTT. Translated, it gives CASRPGTGRNSPLHF. This chain joins TRBV6-5 and TRBJ1-6; 9 bases fit TRBD1. Germline CDR1 reads MNHEY; CDR2 reads SVGAGI. The CDR3 loop spans 15 amino acids. V shed 6 bases and J 6 bases; nucleotides not matched to a gene: 6.

This chain joins TRBV5-1 and TRBJ2-6, with a tentative D call TRBD2 (6 bases). The CDR3 totals 19 residues. Germline V CDR1 and CDR2: SGHRS, YFSETQ. V dropped 1 base and J dropped 0 bases, with 17 bases sitting between them. CDR3 DNA sequence: TGCGCCAGCAGCTTGTATAGGGGACTGCAAAACTCTGGGGCCAACGTCCTGACTTTC. Translating gives CASSLYRGLQNSGANVLTF.

A word on this clone: Other DNA sequences of this sample code for an identical CDR3. The chain uses TRBV5-1 and TRBJ2-7; the D is unclear. There are 15 residues in the CDR3. V gave up 0 bases and J gave up 2 bases, with 12 bases separating them. Germline CDR1 is SGHRS and CDR2 is YFSETQ. This CDR3 is CASSLGGTSTYEQYF. The DNA of the CDR3 is TGCGCCAGCAGCTTGGGGGGAACGAGCACCTACGAGCAGTACTTC. Using reference TRBV5-1 and TRBJ2-7 for the parts outside the CDR3, the full variable domain is KAGVTQTPRYLIKTRGQQVTLSCSPISGHRSVSWYQQTPGQGLQFLFEYFSETQRNKGNFPGRFSGRQFSNSRSEMNVSTLELGDSALYLCASSLGGTSTYEQYFGPGTRLTVT.

V is TRBV5-1 and J is TRBJ1-4, with 8 bases lining up with TRBD1. Germline loops: CDR1 SGHRS, CDR2 YFSETQ. The V and J ends lost 4 bases and 3 bases, in that order; junction bases with no gene match: 8. The CDR3 is 16 amino acids. CDR3 bases: TGCGCCAGCAGCACGCAGGGGGCGGTAGCTAATGAAAAACTGTTTTTT. Encoded protein: CASSTQGAVANEKLFF.

Of note for this clone: This sample includes further DNA sequences coding for the same CDR3. The chain employs TRBV11-3 and TRBJ1-1; D gene ambiguous. Trimming left V 2 bases short and J 1 base short, with 5 bases between. This CDR3 comprises 13 residues. Germline CDR1 SGHNT, CDR2 YENEEA. CDR3 DNA sequence: TGTGCCAGCAGCTTAAGAAGGAACACTGAAGCTTTCTTT. Amino acids: CASSLRRNTEAFF.

On this clone itself: The junction does not match germline at one end; this may be a read error. This sequence joins TRBV7-9 and TRBJ1-4; unclear D gene. Per germline, CDR1 SEHNR and CDR2 FQNEAQ (reference sequence). The CDR3 extends over 15 amino acids. The CDR3 protein is CASSVLQTTNKKLFF. CDR3 DNA sequence: TGTGCCAGCAGCGTACTTCAGACAACTAATAAAAAACTGTTTTTT.

The rearrangement uses TRBV28 and TRBJ2-5; D gene ambiguous. Germline V gene sequence: CDR1 MDHEN, CDR2 SYDVKM. The CDR3 sequence is 13 residues long. Trimming took 6 bases from V and 1 from J, leaving 9 bases between them. The chain's CDR3 is CASRNSLQETQYF. The CDR3 DNA reads as TGTGCCAGCAGGAACAGCCTCCAAGAGACCCAGTACTTC.

The chain recombines TRBV28 with TRBJ2-1, with D perhaps given as TRBD1 or TRBD2 (5 bases each). This CDR3 has 15 amino acids. V gave up 5 bases and J gave up 7 bases, with 18 bases separating them. Germline V gene lookup returns CDR1 MDHEN and CDR2 SYDVKM. The CDR3 here is CASSPIWDGRNEQFF. The DNA for the CDR3 is TGTGCCAGCAGTCCAATTTGGGACGGTCGGAATGAGCAGTTCTTC.

The DNA of the CDR3 is TGTGCCAGCTCAAAAACCGAGGGGAGCTCCGGGGAGCTGTTTTTT. Amino acids: CASSKTEGSSGELFF. The chain joins TRBV18 to TRBJ2-2; D is perhaps TRBD1 or TRBD2 (5 bases each). Per germline, CDR1 KGHSH and CDR2 LQKENI. The CDR3 loop spans 15 amino acids. Trimming took 5 bases from V and 6 from J, leaving 16 bases between them. Combining the CDR3 with reference TRBV18 and TRBJ2-2 gives the whole variable domain NAGVMQNPRHLVRRRGQEARLRCSPMKGHSHVYWYRQLPEEGLKFMVYLQKENIIDESGMPKERFSAEFPKEGPSILRIQQVVRGDSAAYFCASSKTEGSSGELFFGEGSRLTVL.

The chain has TRBV6-4 and TRBJ1-5; no clear D gene. Germline CDR1 is MRHNA and CDR2 is SNTAGT. The length of the CDR3 is 13 residues. The V and J ends lost 0 bases and 9 bases respectively, with 9 bases between them. CDR3 sequence reads: CASSDSPLSPQHF. The DNA of the CDR3 is TGTGCCAGCAGTGACTCGCCCTTGTCGCCCCAGCATTTT.

This chain links TRBV30 with TRBJ2-2; D is possibly TRBD1 (6 bases). Germline values: CDR1 GTSNPN, CDR2 SVGIG (reference sequence). CDR3 length equals 17 residues. V dropped 0 bases and J dropped 3 bases, with 17 bases sitting between them. CDR3 coding DNA: TGTGCCTGGAGTGTACCTCTCGGGACAACGTACACCGGGGAGCTGTTTTTT. It codes for CAWSVPLGTTYTGELFF.

V gene TRBV15 combines with J gene TRBJ2-7, with TRBD2 matching 10 bases. Germline V gene sequence: CDR1 LNHNV, CDR2 YYDKDF (reference sequence). V lost 6 bases and J lost 3; bases outside the gene matches: 8. The CDR3 consists of 15 residues. The CDR3 region is CATSMAASGSYEQYF. CDR3 nucleotide sequence: TGTGCCACCAGTATGGCCGCTAGCGGGAGCTACGAGCAGTACTTC.

The V call is TRBV28, the J call TRBJ1-2; weak D call: TRBD1 (5 bases). CDR1 MDHEN and CDR2 SYDVKM come from the germline V gene. The CDR3 consists of 13 residues. V was clipped by 3 bases and J by 3 bases, with 8 bases between them. CDR3 coding DNA: TGTGCCAGCAGTTTCCTCAGGGACTATGGCTACACCTTC. Encoded protein: CASSFLRDYGYTF.

This clone was observed a single time. The genes are TRBV2 and TRBJ2-7, with 9 bases identical to TRBD2. J lost 0 bases, V lost 8 bases, and 5 bases had no gene match. Germline CDR1 is SNHLY and CDR2 is FYNNEI. This CDR3 contains 14 residues. CDR3 bases: TGTGCCAGCTTTAGCGGGAGTGCCTCCTACGAGCAGTACTTC. This gives the protein CASFSGSASYEQYF.

The rearrangement joins TRBV29-1 to TRBJ1-2; D possibly corresponds to TRBD1 (6 bases). Trimming took 3 bases from V and 8 from J, leaving 13 bases between them. The CDR3 has 12 residues. Germline CDR1 and CDR2: SQVTM and ANQGSEA. In nucleotides, the CDR3 is TGCAGCGTTGACAGGGGTTCACGCGGCTACACCTTC. This codes for CSVDRGSRGYTF.

V is TRBV5-1 and J is TRBJ2-5, with D possibly TRBD1 on 5 matching bases. V was pared by 6 bases and J by 6 bases, with 15 bases between. The CDR3 runs to 13 residues. Germline V gives CDR1 SGHRS, CDR2 YFSETQ. The CDR3 reads CASMHSKDKTQYF. The CDR3 nucleotides read TGCGCCAGCATGCACTCGAAGGACAAGACCCAGTACTTC.

The V and J genes are TRBV7-2 and TRBJ2-2, with 7 bases aligning to TRBD1. Germline CDR1 and CDR2: SGHTA and FQGNSA. The CDR3 runs 16 residues. The V gene end was trimmed by 1 base and the J gene end by 6 bases; junction bases not matched to a gene: 8. The CDR3 is CASSLVASRGSGELFF. The CDR3 DNA reads as TGTGCCAGCAGCTTAGTGGCGAGCAGGGGGTCCGGGGAGCTGTTTTTT.

The gene calls are TRBV19 and TRBJ2-1; 15 bases match TRBD2. From germline, CDR1 is LNHDA and CDR2 SQIVND (reference sequence). The CDR3 contains 17 residues. V shed 3 bases, J shed 9 bases, and the junction held 9 bases outside the gene matches. The CDR3 reads CASSIRTSGRAIGEQFF. The CDR3, as DNA: TGTGCCAGTAGTATCCGGACTAGCGGGAGGGCCATCGGTGAGCAGTTCTTC.

The chain recombines TRBV29-1 with TRBJ2-3, with D hard to call. The CDR3 totals 11 residues. Germline lookup yields CDR1 SQVTM and CDR2 ANQGSEA. Trimming took off 4 bases at V and 5 bases at J, with 7 bases between the two ends. CDR3 nucleotide sequence: TGCAGCGTTGGGAACGGAGATACGCAGTATTTT. This codes for CSVGNGDTQYF.

This chain links TRBV5-4 with TRBJ1-5, with 8 bases identical to TRBD1. The trim removed 5 bases at V and 3 bases at J, leaving 4 bases unmatched. The CDR3 sequence is 14 residues long. Germline CDR1 reads SGHNT; CDR2 reads YYREEE (reference sequence). The CDR3 region has the DNA TGTGCCAGCAGTAAGGACAGGGTCAATCAGCCCCAGCATTTT. Protein: CASSKDRVNQPQHF.

This chain connects TRBV7-3 to TRBJ2-2; no firm D call. The CDR3 extends over 14 amino acids. Germline V gives CDR1 SGHTA, CDR2 FQGTGA. Deletions cut 4 bases from V and 5 bases from J, with 11 bases between. The CDR3 here is CASSSRGRTGELFF. DNA of the CDR3: TGTGCCAGCAGCTCCCGCGGCCGGACCGGGGAGCTGTTTTTT.

V is TRBV6-1 and J is TRBJ1-2, with a tentative D call TRBD1 (6 bases). The CDR3 is 13 residues long. Germline V CDR1 and CDR2: MNHNS, SASEGT. The ends were cut back, 2 bases at V and 9 bases at J, with 13 bases in the middle. CDR3 sequence: CASSETGSLSYTF. CDR3 nucleotide sequence: TGTGCCAGCAGTGAAACAGGGTCGCTCAGCTACACCTTC.

This chain connects TRBV18 to TRBJ2-7; D might be TRBD1 or TRBD2, each matching 5 bases. Trimming took off 3 bases at V and 7 bases at J, with 25 bases between the two ends. This CDR3 comprises 17 residues. In germline, CDR1 is KGHSH, CDR2 LQKENI. CDR3 region: CASSPQQGGQNLGEQYF. In nucleotides, the CDR3 is TGTGCCAGCTCACCGCAGCAGGGCGGGCAGAACCTCGGGGAGCAGTACTTC.

This clone appeared once. The chain carries TRBV5-6 and TRBJ2-6; unclear D gene. V was shortened by 2 bases and J by 4 bases, with 10 bases between the two germline ends. The CDR3 has 15 residues. Germline assignment: CDR1 SGHDT and CDR2 YYEEEE. The CDR3 loop is CASSFRVHGANVLTF. The DNA for the CDR3 is TGTGCCAGCAGCTTCCGGGTGCACGGGGCCAACGTCCTGACTTTC.

This clone was seen just once. Other DNA sequences in the same sample also yield this CDR3. This rearrangement joins TRBV18 to TRBJ2-5; 7 positions match TRBD2. J gave up 2 bases and V 4 bases, and 1 base lay outside the gene matches. This CDR3 is 13 amino acids long. Germline values: CDR1 KGHSH, CDR2 LQKENI. DNA for the CDR3: TGTGCCAGCTCACGGGGGGGACAAGAGACCCAGTACTTC. This sequence encodes CASSRGGQETQYF.

This chain links TRBV6-1 with TRBJ1-5; D unresolved. The germline V gene encodes CDR1 MNHNS and CDR2 SASEGT. V was clipped by 3 bases and J by 7 bases, with 13 bases between them. This CDR3 has 14 residues. The CDR3 DNA reads as TGTGCCAGCAGTGACGGCCAAGGGCCCCAGCCCCAGCATTTT. This codes for CASSDGQGPQPQHF.

This rearrangement joins TRBV2 to TRBJ1-1; possible D gene TRBD1, 6 bases. Germline V lookup: CDR1 SNHLY, CDR2 FYNNEI. CDR3 length: 11 amino acids. Trimming pared 10 bases from V and 5 bases from J, leaving 11 bases between. CDR3 nucleotides: TGTGCCACACACAGGGAAACTGAAGCTTTCTTT. It yields the protein CATHRETEAFF.